This T cell receptor (beta chain) was captured in a study of blood T cell repertoires in COVID-19. With 3 bases removed from V and 6 bases from J, the gap between germline ends came to 15 bases. From germline, CDR1 is LNHDA and CDR2 SQIVND (reference sequence). The CDR3 extends over 16 amino acids. The method was immunoSEQ multiplex PCR; TCRdb's version includes in-frame clones alone and lacks a portion of them. The sample carries over 100,000 clones, roughly 90% recorded once. The V gene is TRBV19, the J gene TRBJ1-6; maybe TRBD1 (6 bases). The TCR sequence derives from a man between 60 and 75 years old with COVID-19, enrolled during active disease. Sequencing input: peripheral blood. CDR3 in DNA: TGTGCCAGTAGTATTCTTGGACAGAGCGGTAATTCACCCCTCCACTTT. It yields the protein CASSILGQSGNSPLHF.